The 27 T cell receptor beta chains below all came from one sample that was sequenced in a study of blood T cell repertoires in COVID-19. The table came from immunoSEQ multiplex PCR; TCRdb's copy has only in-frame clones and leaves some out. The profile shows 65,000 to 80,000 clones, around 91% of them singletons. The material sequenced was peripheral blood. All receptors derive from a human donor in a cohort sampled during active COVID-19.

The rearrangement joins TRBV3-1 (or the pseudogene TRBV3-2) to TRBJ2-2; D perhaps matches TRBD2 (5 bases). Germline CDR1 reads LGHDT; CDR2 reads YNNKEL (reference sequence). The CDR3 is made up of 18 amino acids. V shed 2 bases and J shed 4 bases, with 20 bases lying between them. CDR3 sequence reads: CASSQLPDGVEPTGELFF. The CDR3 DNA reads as TGTGCCAGCAGCCAACTACCCGACGGGGTAGAACCCACCGGGGAGCTGTTTTTT.

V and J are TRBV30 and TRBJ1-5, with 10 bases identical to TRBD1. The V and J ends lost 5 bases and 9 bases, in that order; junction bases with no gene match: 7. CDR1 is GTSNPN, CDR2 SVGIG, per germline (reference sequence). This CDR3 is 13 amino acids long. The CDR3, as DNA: TGTGCCTGGGGGACAGGGGAAGATAGGCCCCAGCATTTT. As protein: CAWGTGEDRPQHF.

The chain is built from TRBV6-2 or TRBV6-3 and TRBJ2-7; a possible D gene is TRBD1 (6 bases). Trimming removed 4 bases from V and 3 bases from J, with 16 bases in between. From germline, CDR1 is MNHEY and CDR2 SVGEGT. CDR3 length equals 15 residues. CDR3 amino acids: CASSSINDRLYEQYF. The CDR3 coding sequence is TGTGCCAGCAGTTCCATCAACGACAGGCTCTACGAGCAGTACTTC.

CDR3 in DNA: TGTGCCAGCAGCTTGAGCCTAGCTTTGGAGACCCAGTACTTC. Translated, it gives CASSLSLALETQYF. This chain connects TRBV5-4 to TRBJ2-5; maybe TRBD2 (5 bases). The CDR3 has 14 residues. CDR1 is SGHNT and CDR2 is YYREEE in the germline V gene (reference sequence). Trimming cost V 1 base and J 5 bases, with 12 bases left between them.

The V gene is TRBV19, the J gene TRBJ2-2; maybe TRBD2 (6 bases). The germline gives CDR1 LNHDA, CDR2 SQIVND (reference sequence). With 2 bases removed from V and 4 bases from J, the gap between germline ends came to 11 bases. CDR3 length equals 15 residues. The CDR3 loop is CASSISGVITGELFF. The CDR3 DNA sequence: TGTGCCAGTAGTATATCGGGGGTGATCACCGGGGAGCTGTTTTTT.

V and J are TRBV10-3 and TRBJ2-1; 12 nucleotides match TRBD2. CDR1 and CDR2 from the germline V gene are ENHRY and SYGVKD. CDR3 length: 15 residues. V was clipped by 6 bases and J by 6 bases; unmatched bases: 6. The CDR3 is CAIRSSGGAGNEQFF. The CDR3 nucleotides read TGTGCCATCAGGTCTAGCGGGGGGGCTGGCAATGAGCAGTTCTTC.

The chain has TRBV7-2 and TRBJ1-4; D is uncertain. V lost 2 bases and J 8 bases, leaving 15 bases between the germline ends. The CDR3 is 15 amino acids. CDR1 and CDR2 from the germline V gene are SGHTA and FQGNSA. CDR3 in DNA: TGTGCCAGCAGCTTAATTGAGGGTGTCGTAGAAAAACTGTTTTTT. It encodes CASSLIEGVVEKLFF.

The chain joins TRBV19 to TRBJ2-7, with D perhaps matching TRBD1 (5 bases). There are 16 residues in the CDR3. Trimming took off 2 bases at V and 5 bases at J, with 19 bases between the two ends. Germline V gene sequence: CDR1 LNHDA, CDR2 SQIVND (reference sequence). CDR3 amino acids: CASSISGAGNLHEQYF. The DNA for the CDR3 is TGTGCCAGTAGTATAAGTGGAGCAGGGAATCTCCACGAGCAGTACTTC.

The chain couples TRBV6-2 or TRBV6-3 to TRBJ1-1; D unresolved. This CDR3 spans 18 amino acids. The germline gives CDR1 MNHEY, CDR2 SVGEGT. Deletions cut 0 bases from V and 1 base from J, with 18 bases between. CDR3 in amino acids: CASSYSGGLGRKNTEAFF. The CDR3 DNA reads TGTGCCAGCAGTTACTCGGGTGGGTTGGGGAGAAAGAACACTGAAGCTTTCTTT.

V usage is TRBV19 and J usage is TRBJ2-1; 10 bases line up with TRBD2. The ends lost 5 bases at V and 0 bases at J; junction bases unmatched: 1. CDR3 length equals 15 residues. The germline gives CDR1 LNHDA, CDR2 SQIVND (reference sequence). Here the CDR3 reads CASSGLAASYNEQFF. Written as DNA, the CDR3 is TGTGCCAGTAGTGGACTAGCGGCCTCCTACAATGAGCAGTTCTTC.

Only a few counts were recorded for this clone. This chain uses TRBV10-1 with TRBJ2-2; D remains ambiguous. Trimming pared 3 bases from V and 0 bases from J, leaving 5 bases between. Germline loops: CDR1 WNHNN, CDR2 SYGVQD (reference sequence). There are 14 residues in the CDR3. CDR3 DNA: TGCGCCAGCAGTGACCAGGCGAACACCGGGGAGCTGTTTTTT. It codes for CASSDQANTGELFF.

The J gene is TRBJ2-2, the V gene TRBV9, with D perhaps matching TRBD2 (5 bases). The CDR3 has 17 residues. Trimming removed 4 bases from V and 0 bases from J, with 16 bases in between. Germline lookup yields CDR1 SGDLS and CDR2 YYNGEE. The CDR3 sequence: CASSLSRGAANTGELFF. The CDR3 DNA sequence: TGTGCCAGCAGCTTGAGTCGGGGAGCGGCGAACACCGGGGAGCTGTTTTTT.

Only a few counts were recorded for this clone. CDR3 sequence: CASYLINYEQYF. The CDR3 DNA is TGCGCCAGTTATCTTATTAACTACGAGCAGTACTTC. The chain links TRBV10-1 to TRBJ2-7; D not resolved. This CDR3 is built from 12 residues. Looked up from germline, CDR1 is WNHNN and CDR2 is SYGVQD (reference sequence). V dropped 9 bases and J dropped 3 bases, with 12 bases sitting between them.

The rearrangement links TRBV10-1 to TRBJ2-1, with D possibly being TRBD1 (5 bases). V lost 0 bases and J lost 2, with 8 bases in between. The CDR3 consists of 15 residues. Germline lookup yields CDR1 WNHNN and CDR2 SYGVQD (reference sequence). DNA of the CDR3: TGCGCCAGCAGTGAGTCGGCAGGGCCCTACAATGAGCAGTTCTTC. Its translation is CASSESAGPYNEQFF.

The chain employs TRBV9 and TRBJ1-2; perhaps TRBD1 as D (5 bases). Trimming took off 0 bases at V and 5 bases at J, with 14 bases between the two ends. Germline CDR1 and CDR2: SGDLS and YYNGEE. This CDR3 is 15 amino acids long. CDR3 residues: CASSVEEQGGYGYTF. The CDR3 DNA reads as TGTGCCAGCAGCGTAGAGGAGCAGGGAGGTTATGGCTACACCTTC. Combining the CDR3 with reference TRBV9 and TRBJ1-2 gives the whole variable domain DSGVTQTPKHLITATGQRVTLRCSPRSGDLSVYWYQQSLDQGLQFLIQYYNGEERAKGNILERFSAQQFPDLHSELNLSSLELGDSALYFCASSVEEQGGYGYTFGSGTRLTVV.

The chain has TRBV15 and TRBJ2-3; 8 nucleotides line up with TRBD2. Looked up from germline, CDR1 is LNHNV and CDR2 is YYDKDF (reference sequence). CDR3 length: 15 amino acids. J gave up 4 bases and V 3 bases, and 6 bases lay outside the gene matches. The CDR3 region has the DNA TGTGCCACCAGCAGGACTAGCGTCGGCGCAGATACGCAGTATTTT. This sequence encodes CATSRTSVGADTQYF.

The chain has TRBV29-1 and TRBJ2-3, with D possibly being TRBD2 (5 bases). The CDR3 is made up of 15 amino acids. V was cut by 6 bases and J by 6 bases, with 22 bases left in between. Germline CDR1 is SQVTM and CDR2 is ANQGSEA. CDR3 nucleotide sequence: TGCAGCGTCCGCGCGCCTTGGACGGAGCGGGATACGCAGTATTTT. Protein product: CSVRAPWTERDTQYF.

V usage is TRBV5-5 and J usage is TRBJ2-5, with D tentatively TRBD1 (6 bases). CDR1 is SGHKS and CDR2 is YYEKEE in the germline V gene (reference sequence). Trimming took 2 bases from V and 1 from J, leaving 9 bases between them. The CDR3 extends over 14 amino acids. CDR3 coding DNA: TGTGCCAGCAGCTTCGGACAGATCCAAGAGACCCAGTACTTC. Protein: CASSFGQIQETQYF.

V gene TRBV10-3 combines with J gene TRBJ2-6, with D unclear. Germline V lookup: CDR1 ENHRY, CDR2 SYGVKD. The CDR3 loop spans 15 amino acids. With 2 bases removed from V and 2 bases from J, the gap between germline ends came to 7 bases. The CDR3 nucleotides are TGTGCCATCAGTGAGGCGGTTACTGGGGCCAACGTCCTGACTTTC. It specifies CAISEAVTGANVLTF.

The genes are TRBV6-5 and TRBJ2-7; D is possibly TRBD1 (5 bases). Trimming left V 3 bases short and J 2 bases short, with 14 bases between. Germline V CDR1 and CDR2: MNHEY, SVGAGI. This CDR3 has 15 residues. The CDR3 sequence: CASSYGQGSTYEQYF. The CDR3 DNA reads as TGTGCCAGCAGTTATGGGCAGGGCTCGACCTACGAGCAGTACTTC.

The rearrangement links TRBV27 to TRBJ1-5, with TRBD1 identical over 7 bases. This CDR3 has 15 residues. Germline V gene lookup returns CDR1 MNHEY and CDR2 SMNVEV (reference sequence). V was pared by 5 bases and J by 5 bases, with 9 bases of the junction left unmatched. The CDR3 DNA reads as TGTGCCAGCAGTCCGAGGGACAGCCCTTATCAGCCCCAGCATTTT. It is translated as CASSPRDSPYQPQHF.

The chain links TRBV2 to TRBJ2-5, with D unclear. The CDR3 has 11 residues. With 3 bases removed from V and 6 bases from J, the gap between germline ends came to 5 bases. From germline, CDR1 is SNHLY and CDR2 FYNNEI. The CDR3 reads CASSDEKTQYF. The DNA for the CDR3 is TGTGCCAGCAGTGATGAGAAGACCCAGTACTTC.

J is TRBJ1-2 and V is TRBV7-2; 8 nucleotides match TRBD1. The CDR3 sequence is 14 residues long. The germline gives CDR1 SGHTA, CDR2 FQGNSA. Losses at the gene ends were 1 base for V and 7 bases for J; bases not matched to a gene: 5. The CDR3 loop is CASSLGTGWIGYTF. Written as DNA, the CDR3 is TGTGCCAGCAGCTTAGGGACAGGGTGGATTGGCTACACCTTC.

The chain's CDR3 is CASRAGLFDTDTQYF. CDR3 in DNA: TGTGCCAGCAGGGCCGGACTATTTGACACAGATACGCAGTATTTT. This chain joins TRBV5-4 and TRBJ2-3; D perhaps matches TRBD2 (6 bases). This CDR3 spans 15 amino acids. Trimming cost V 5 bases and J 2 bases, with 15 bases left between them. CDR1 is SGHNT, CDR2 YYREEE, per germline (reference sequence).

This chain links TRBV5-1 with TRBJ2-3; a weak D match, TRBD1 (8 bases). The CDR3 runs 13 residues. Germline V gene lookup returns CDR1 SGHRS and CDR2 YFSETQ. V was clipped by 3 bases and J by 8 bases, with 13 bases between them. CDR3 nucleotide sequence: TGCGCCAGCAGCTCGACAGGGGAGGGTACGCAGTATTTT. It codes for CASSSTGEGTQYF. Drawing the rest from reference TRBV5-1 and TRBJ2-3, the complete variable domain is KAGVTQTPRYLIKTRGQQVTLSCSPISGHRSVSWYQQTPGQGLQFLFEYFSETQRNKGNFPGRFSGRQFSNSRSEMNVSTLELGDSALYLCASSSTGEGTQYFGPGTRLTVL.

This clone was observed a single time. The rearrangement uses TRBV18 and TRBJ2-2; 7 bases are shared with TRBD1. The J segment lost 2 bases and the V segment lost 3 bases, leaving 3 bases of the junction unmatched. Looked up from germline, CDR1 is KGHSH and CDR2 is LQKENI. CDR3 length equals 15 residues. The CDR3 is CASSPQGVNTGELFF. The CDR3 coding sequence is TGTGCCAGCTCACCCCAGGGGGTCAACACCGGGGAGCTGTTTTTT.

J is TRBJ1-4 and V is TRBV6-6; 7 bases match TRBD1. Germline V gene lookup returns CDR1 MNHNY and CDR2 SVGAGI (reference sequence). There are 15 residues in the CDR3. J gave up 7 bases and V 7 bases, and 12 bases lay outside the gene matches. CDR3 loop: CASTTAQGLGEKLFF. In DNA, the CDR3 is TGTGCCAGCACCACCGCACAGGGGTTGGGTGAAAAACTGTTTTTT.